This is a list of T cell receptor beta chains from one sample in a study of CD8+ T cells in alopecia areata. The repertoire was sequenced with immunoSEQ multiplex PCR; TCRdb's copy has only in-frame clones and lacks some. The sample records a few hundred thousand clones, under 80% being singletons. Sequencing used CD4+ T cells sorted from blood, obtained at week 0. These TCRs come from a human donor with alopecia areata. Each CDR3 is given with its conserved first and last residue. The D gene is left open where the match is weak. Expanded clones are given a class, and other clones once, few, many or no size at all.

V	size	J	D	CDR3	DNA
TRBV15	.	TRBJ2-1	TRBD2	CATSRESSGGPNEQFF	TGTGCCACCAGCAGAGAGTCTAGCGGGGGGCCGAATGAGCAGTTCTTC
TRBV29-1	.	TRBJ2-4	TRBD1	CSVGTGKNIQYF	TGCAGCGTTGGGACAGGGAAGAACATTCAGTACTTC
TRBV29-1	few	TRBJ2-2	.	CSVGLPNTGELFF	TGCAGCGTCGGACTACCGAACACCGGGGAGCTGTTTTTT
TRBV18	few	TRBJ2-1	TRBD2	CASSRPGLARHNEQFF	TGTGCCAGCTCACGACCGGGACTAGCGCGGCACAATGAGCAGTTCTTC
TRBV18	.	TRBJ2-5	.	CASSAYQETQYF	TGTGCCAGCTCAGCGTACCAAGAGACCCAGTACTTC
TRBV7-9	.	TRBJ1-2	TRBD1	CASSRNRGQENGYTF	TGTGCCAGCAGCAGAAACAGGGGGCAGGAGAATGGCTACACCTTC
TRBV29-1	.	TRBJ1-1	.	CSVEVSLNTEAFF	TGCAGCGTTGAAGTATCCCTGAACACTGAAGCTTTCTTT
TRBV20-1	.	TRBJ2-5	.	CSARVETQYF	TGCAGTGCTAGAGTTGAGACCCAGTACTTC
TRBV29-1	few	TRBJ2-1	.	CSVEDRGSSYNEQFF	TGCAGCGTTGAAGACCGCGGTAGCTCCTACAATGAGCAGTTCTTC
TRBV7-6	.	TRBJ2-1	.	CASSLGTLPSYNEQFF	TGTGCCAGCAGCTTAGGGACGCTCCCTTCCTACAATGAGCAGTTCTTC
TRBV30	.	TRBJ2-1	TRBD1	CAWSRDRGPSRGYNEQFF	TGTGCCTGGAGTCGGGACAGGGGGCCCTCCCGCGGCTACAATGAGCAGTTCTTC
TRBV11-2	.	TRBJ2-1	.	CASSFYGSAGAMYEQFF	TGTGCCAGCAGCTTTTACGGTTCGGCAGGGGCAATGTATGAGCAGTTCTTC
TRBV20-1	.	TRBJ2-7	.	CSARDQTEQYF	TGCAGTGCTAGAGATCAGACTGAGCAGTACTTC
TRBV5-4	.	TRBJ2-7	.	CASSLGWNKQYF	TGTGCCAGCAGCTTAGGGTGGAATAAGCAGTACTTC
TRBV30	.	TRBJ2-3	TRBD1	CAWLRRTGADTQYF	TGTGCCTGGTTGCGGAGGACAGGGGCAGATACGCAGTATTTT
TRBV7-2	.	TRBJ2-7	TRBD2	CASSHGLAGGSYEQYF	TGTGCCAGCAGCCATGGACTAGCGGGGGGGTCTTACGAGCAGTACTTC
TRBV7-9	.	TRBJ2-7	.	CASLSGLPPYEQYF	TGTGCCAGCCTCTCCGGCCTTCCCCCCTACGAGCAGTACTTC
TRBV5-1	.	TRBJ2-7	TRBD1	CASSPRTGVFDYEQYF	TGCGCCAGCAGCCCACGGACAGGGGTCTTCGACTACGAGCAGTACTTC
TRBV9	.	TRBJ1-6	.	CASSVAVADSPLHF	TGTGCCAGCAGCGTAGCCGTTGCGGATTCACCCCTCCACTTT
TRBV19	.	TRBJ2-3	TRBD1	CASSTGTGSTDTQYF	TGTGCCAGTTCGACCGGGACAGGGAGCACAGATACGCAGTATTTT
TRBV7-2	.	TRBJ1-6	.	CASSFGPSNSPLHF	TGTGCCAGCAGCTTTGGACCGTCCAATTCACCCCTCCACTTT
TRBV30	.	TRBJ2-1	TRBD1	CAWSVPGQGADNEQFF	TGTGCCTGGAGTGTTCCCGGACAGGGGGCCGACAATGAGCAGTTCTTC